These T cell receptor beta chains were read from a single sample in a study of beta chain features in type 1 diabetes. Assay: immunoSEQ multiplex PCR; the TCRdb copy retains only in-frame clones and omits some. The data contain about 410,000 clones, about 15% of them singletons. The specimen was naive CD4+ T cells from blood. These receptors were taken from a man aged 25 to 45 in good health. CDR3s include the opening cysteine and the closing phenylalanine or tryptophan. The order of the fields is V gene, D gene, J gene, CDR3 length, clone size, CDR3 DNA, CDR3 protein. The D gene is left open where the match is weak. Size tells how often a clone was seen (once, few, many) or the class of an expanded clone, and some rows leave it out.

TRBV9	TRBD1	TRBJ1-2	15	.	TGTGCCAGCAGCGTAGGACAGGGGGTTAACTATGGCTACACCTTC	CASSVGQGVNYGYTF
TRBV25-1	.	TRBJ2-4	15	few	TGTGCCAGCAGGGGAGAACAGGGTTCCAAAAACATTCAGTACTTC	CASRGEQGSKNIQYF
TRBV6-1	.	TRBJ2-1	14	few	TGTGCCATCTGGGTCGGGAGTCTCTACAATGAGCAGTTCTTC	CAIWVGSLYNEQFF
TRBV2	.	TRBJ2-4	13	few	TGTGCCAGTAATAGCCTAGCCAAAAACATTCAGTACTTC	CASNSLAKNIQYF
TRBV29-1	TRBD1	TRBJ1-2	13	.	TGCAGCGTCAACAGGGGGCAAATGGATGGCTACACCTTC	CSVNRGQMDGYTF
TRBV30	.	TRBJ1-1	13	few	TGTGCCTGGAATGAAATTTTCATCACTGAAGCTTTCTTT	CAWNEIFITEAFF
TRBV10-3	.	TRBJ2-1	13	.	TGTGCCATCGCGGAACGAGCAACCAATGAGCAGTTCTTC	CAIAERATNEQFF
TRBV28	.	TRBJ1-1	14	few	TGTGCCAGCATCTCCTGGCCAGAGAACACTGAAGCTTTCTTT	CASISWPENTEAFF
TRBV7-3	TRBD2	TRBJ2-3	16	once	TGTGCCAGCAGCTTTAAGGAGCGGGAGGGCACAGATACGCAGTATTTT	CASSFKEREGTDTQYF
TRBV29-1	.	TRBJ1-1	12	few	TGCAGCGTAGGGGGGGAGAACACTGAAGCTTTCTTT	CSVGGENTEAFF
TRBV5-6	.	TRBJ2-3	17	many	TGTGCCAGCAGCTCCCATGACAGATCTCGGCGCACAGATACGCAGTATTTT	CASSSHDRSRRTDTQYF
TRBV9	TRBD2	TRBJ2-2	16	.	TGTGCCAGCAGCCCCAGACTAGCGGAGACGGCCGGGGAGCTGTTTTTT	CASSPRLAETAGELFF
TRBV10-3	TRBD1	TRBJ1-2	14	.	TGTGCCATCAGTTCGGGACAGGGAGGCTATGGCTACACCTTC	CAISSGQGGYGYTF
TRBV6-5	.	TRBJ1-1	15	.	TGTGCCAGCAGCTTACGCAACAGGGATAAGGTTGAAGCTTTCTTT	CASSLRNRDKVEAFF
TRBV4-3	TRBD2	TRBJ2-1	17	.	TGCGCCAGCAGCCAAAAGGGGAGCGGGAGATACTACAATGAGCAGTTCTTC	CASSQKGSGRYYNEQFF
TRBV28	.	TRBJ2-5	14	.	TGTGCCAGCAGTGCCCCAGGGTTCCAAGAGACCCAGTACTTC	CASSAPGFQETQYF
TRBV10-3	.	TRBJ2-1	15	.	TGTGCCATCAGGATGTGGGACCACCCGGACAATGAGCAGTTCTTC	CAIRMWDHPDNEQFF
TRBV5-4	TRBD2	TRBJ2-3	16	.	TGTGCCAGCAGCTATAGGGGACTAGGGTTCACAGATACGCAGTATTTT	CASSYRGLGFTDTQYF
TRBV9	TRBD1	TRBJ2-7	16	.	TGTGCCAGCAGCGCAGAAAGGGGGACAGGTCCCTACGAGCAGTACTTC	CASSAERGTGPYEQYF
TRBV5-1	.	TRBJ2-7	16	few	TGCGCCAGCAGCCCCTCCCTACAGCGCAACTCCTACGAGCAGTACTTC	CASSPSLQRNSYEQYF
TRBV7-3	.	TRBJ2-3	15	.	TGTGCCAGCAGCTTAATAGGGAGTAACACAGATACGCAGTATTTT	CASSLIGSNTDTQYF
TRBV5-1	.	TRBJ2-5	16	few	TGCGCCAGCAGCTTGGCTACAGGGTGGGGAGAAGAGACCCAGTACTTC	CASSLATGWGEETQYF
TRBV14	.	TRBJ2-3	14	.	TGTGCCAGCAGCCAAGATTACAGCACAGATACGCAGTATTTT	CASSQDYSTDTQYF
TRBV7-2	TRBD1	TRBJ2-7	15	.	TGTGCCAGCAGCTTAGTCGGGACAGGCCCCTACGAGCAGTACTTC	CASSLVGTGPYEQYF
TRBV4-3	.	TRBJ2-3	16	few	TGCGCCAGCAGCCAAGATTGGCCGGGAGCTGTGGATACGCAGTATTTT	CASSQDWPGAVDTQYF
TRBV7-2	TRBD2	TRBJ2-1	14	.	TGTGCCAGCAGCCGGGGACTACCGATCAATGAGCAGTTCTTC	CASSRGLPINEQFF
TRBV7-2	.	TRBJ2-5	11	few	TGTGCCAGCAGTGTCAGTGAGACCCAGTACTTC	CASSVSETQYF
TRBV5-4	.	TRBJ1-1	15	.	TGTGCCAGCAGGAAGGCAGCGATTATGAACACTGAAGCTTTCTTT	CASRKAAIMNTEAFF
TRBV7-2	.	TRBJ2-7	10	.	TGTGCCAGCGGACGGTACGAGCAGTACTTC	CASGRYEQYF
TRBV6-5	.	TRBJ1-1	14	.	TGTGCCAGCAGTTACTCTCGGGTTAGCACTGAAGCTTTCTTT	CASSYSRVSTEAFF
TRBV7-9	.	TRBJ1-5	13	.	TGTGCCAGCAGCTTAGGTGGGGGGCAGCCCCAGCATTTT	CASSLGGGQPQHF
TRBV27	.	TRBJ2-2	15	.	TGTGCCAGCAGTTTAAACTCAATAGGGGCGCAGGAGCTGTTTTTT	CASSLNSIGAQELFF
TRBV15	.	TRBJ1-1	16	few	TGTGCCACCAGCGGGATCTCGACACCGAGGGGGACTGAAGCTTTCTTT	CATSGISTPRGTEAFF
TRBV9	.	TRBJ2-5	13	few	TGTGCCAGCAGCGGGGCCGTGGGAGAGACCCAGTACTTC	CASSGAVGETQYF
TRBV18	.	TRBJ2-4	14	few	TGTGCCAGCTCACCAATCGATGTCCTAAACATTCAGTACTTC	CASSPIDVLNIQYF
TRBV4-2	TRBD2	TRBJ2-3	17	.	TGTGCCAGCAGCCAAGCGGGAAGCGGGGGTGGAACAGATACGCAGTATTTT	CASSQAGSGGGTDTQYF
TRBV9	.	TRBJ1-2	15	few	TGTGCCAGCAGCGAAAGTCCGACGGCTAACTATGGCTACACCTTC	CASSESPTANYGYTF
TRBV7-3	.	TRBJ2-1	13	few	TGTGCCAGCAGCATGACTGTCCGCAATGAGCAGTTCTTC	CASSMTVRNEQFF
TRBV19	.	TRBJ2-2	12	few	TGTGCCAGTAGTCACAACACCGGGGAGCTGTTTTTT	CASSHNTGELFF
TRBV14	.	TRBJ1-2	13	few	TGTGCCAGCAGCCCGGACATCTACTATGGCTACACCTTC	CASSPDIYYGYTF